The entry below describes one T cell receptor (beta chain). Sequencing ends 3 residues short of the CDR3 end; the germline J gene provides the rest. immunoSEQ multiplex PCR used an average of roughly 1,100 ng genomic DNA. Method: immunoSEQ multiplex PCR; TCRdb's copy keeps in-frame clones and lacks some. The sample holds approximately 15,000 clones. All donors had a single incident cervical HPV16 infection, not prevalent. J lost 7 bases, V lost 6 bases, and 16 bases had no gene match. The length of the CDR3 is 16 residues. Germline CDR1 is SGHRS and CDR2 is YFSETQ. The data belong to a study of T cells in women clearing cervical HPV infection. Overall study context: Cases were women with histologically confirmed HPV16-related CIN3 or worse, including a couple of invasive cancers. Case blood drawn at lesion detection; control blood after infection cleared.

This TCR was recovered from a woman aged 18 to 69 with a cervical HPV16 infection that either progressed to CIN3+ or cleared (not recorded which). The V and J genes are TRBV5-1 and TRBJ2-5; 9 nucleotides line up with TRBD2. The sample comprised blood buffy coat. The CDR3 spells CASKEASGTLGTTQYF. CDR3 DNA, as far as it was read: TGCGCCAGCAAAGAGGCTAGCGGGACCCTGGGGACGACC.